Described below is a single T cell receptor (beta chain) sequence and its context. The trim removed 8 bases at V and 11 bases at J, leaving 13 bases unmatched. Per germline, CDR1 SNHLY and CDR2 FYNNEI. The CDR3 contains 13 residues. This entry is derived from a study of OX40 agonist ivuxolimab in advanced cancers. At the level of the study: Intravenous ivuxolimab at 0.01 to 10 mg/kg was given to patients every 2 weeks.

Sequencing used immunoSEQ multiplex PCR; TCRdb keeps in-frame clones, though not all of them. The top ten clones hold roughly 1.4% of a sample with fewer than 40,000 clones, under 90% of them seen once. The sample consisted of CD4+ or CD8+ T cells sorted from blood, taken in a trial of the OX40 agonist ivuxolimab. The receptor's source is an adult with an advanced solid tumor such as melanoma, head and neck, liver or kidney cancer. The chain links TRBV2 to TRBJ2-5; 8 bases match TRBD1. The CDR3 DNA reads TGTGCCAGCGGAGTTGAGACAGGGGATATGCAGTACTTC. Amino acid sequence: CASGVETGDMQYF.